Below are 27 T cell receptor beta chains sequenced from a single sample in a study of cytomegalovirus exposure and HLA in healthy donors (TCRdb year 2017). The protocol used for the library was the immunoSEQ multiplex PCR assay. The multiplex PCR relied on a mix of 60 forward primers for TCR Vbeta segments and 13 reverse primers for TCR Jbeta segments. TCRdb re-hosts the immuneACCESS table, in-frame sequences only. Its copies lack some clones; in the studies checked, an unresolved V gene accounts for under half of them, and the cause for the rest is not known. The sample's table lists a count of fewer than 100,000 clones. 3.5% to 4% of the sample belongs to the ten largest clones. The sequencing input was PBMCs. The receptors originated from a man aged 18 to 29 in good health and CMV-seropositive.

V is TRBV6-1 and J is TRBJ2-1; TRBD2 matches at 11 bases. The V and J ends lost 0 bases and 6 bases, in that order; junction bases with no gene match: 1. The germline V gene has CDR1 MNHNS and CDR2 SASEGT. This CDR3 contains 15 residues. The CDR3: CASSEASGGANEQFF. The CDR3 DNA is TGTGCCAGCAGTGAAGCTAGCGGGGGGGCCAATGAGCAGTTCTTC.

The chain carries TRBV7-2 and TRBJ2-7, with D perhaps TRBD1 (6 bases). The V end lost 2 bases, the J end lost 6 bases, and 17 bases lay between the germline ends. The CDR3 loop spans 15 amino acids. Germline V gene lookup returns CDR1 SGHTA and CDR2 FQGNSA. CDR3 nucleotide sequence: TGTGCCAGCAGCTTAAAGTTAGGGGGTTCGATCGAGCAGTACTTC. This translates into CASSLKLGGSIEQYF.

This chain connects TRBV2 to TRBJ2-7; the match to TRBD1 covers 8 bases. The CDR3 covers 16 residues. V lost 8 bases, J lost 3 bases, and 15 bases stayed unmatched. From germline, CDR1 is SNHLY and CDR2 FYNNEI. The CDR3 coding sequence is TGTGCCAGCCTTTCGGCCAGGGGGCGTCGGAACTACGAGCAGTACTTC. Protein sequence: CASLSARGRRNYEQYF. The full variable domain, its missing parts supplied by reference TRBV2 and TRBJ2-7, is EPEVTQTPSHQVTQMGQEVILRCVPISNHLYFYWYRQILGQKVEFLVSFYNNEISEKSEIFDDQFSVERPDGSNFTLKIRSTKLEDSAMYFCASLSARGRRNYEQYFGPGTRLTVT.

J is TRBJ2-1 and V is TRBV9, with D possibly matching TRBD2 (5 bases). Germline assignment: CDR1 SGDLS and CDR2 YYNGEE. Trimming took 6 bases from V and 2 from J, leaving 18 bases between them. This CDR3 spans 16 amino acids. CDR3 sequence: CASTKRGGVAYNEQFF. In DNA form, the CDR3 reads TGTGCCAGCACCAAAAGAGGAGGAGTTGCCTACAATGAGCAGTTCTTC. Supplemented by reference TRBV9 and TRBJ2-1, the full variable domain reads DSGVTQTPKHLITATGQRVTLRCSPRSGDLSVYWYQQSLDQGLQFLIQYYNGEERAKGNILERFSAQQFPDLHSELNLSSLELGDSALYFCASTKRGGVAYNEQFFGPGTRLTVL.

The rearrangement uses TRBV19 and TRBJ1-2; possible D gene TRBD1, 5 bases. Trimming shortened V by 5 bases and J by 3 bases, and 10 bases separated the two germline ends. The CDR3 is 13 amino acids. In germline, CDR1 is LNHDA, CDR2 SQIVND (reference sequence). CDR3 protein: CASSVRGDYGYTF. For the CDR3, the DNA is TGTGCCAGTAGTGTACGGGGGGACTATGGCTACACCTTC.

The genes are TRBV9 and TRBJ2-7, with a tentative D call TRBD1 (5 bases). The V end was cut by 3 bases, the J end by 2 bases, with 15 bases between. CDR1 is SGDLS and CDR2 is YYNGEE in the germline V gene. This CDR3 spans 15 amino acids. CDR3 loop: CASSAGLQDTYEQYF. In DNA, the CDR3 is TGTGCCAGCAGCGCCGGCCTACAGGACACCTACGAGCAGTACTTC.

The chain has TRBV28 and TRBJ2-1, with a weak D call TRBD1 (5 bases). The CDR3 consists of 12 residues. V gave up 5 bases and J gave up 8 bases, with 10 bases separating them. Germline V gene lookup returns CDR1 MDHEN and CDR2 SYDVKM. The CDR3 DNA reads TGTGCCAGCAGTAACAGGATCCATGAGCAGTTCTTC. Translated, it gives CASSNRIHEQFF. Full variable domain (rest looked up from reference TRBV28 and TRBJ2-1): DVKVTQSSRYLVKRTGEKVFLECVQDMDHENMFWYRQDPGLGLRLIYFSYDVKMKEKGDIPEGYSVSREKKERFSLILESASTNQTSMYLCASSNRIHEQFFGPGTRLTVL.

V usage is TRBV18 and J usage is TRBJ2-5; weak D call: TRBD2 (6 bases). V lost 2 bases to trimming and J lost 5 bases, with 12 bases between them. CDR3 size: 14 residues. CDR1 and CDR2 from the germline V gene are KGHSH and LQKENI. The CDR3 loop reads CASSPGGVLETQYF. The CDR3 region has the DNA TGTGCCAGCTCACCAGGAGGGGTCCTCGAGACCCAGTACTTC.

The J gene is TRBJ2-3, the V gene TRBV18; D remains unclear. Trimming removed 3 bases from V and 0 bases from J, with 10 bases in between. CDR1 and CDR2 from the germline V gene are KGHSH and LQKENI. The CDR3 extends over 15 amino acids. DNA of the CDR3: TGTGCCAGCTCACCTAGTATCGGGAGCACAGATACGCAGTATTTT. It is translated as CASSPSIGSTDTQYF.

The V gene is TRBV4-1, the J gene TRBJ1-2; 10 nucleotides align to TRBD1. Per the germline V gene, CDR1 is MGHRA and CDR2 is YSYEKL. This CDR3 is built from 15 residues. V shed 3 bases and J 4 bases; nucleotides not matched to a gene: 5. CDR3 residues: CASSQGQGSGYGYTF. Here the CDR3 DNA reads TGCGCCAGCAGCCAGGGACAGGGGAGCGGCTATGGCTACACCTTC.

The chain carries TRBV6-1 and TRBJ2-5; tentatively, D is TRBD1 (5 bases). The DNA end is a closer match to TRBJ2-7, so the J assignment may be wrong. This CDR3 is built from 13 residues. Looked up from germline, CDR1 is MNHNS and CDR2 is SASEGT. CDR3 region: CASGAAISYEQYF. For the CDR3, the DNA is TGTGCCAGCGGGGCGGCGATTAGCTACGAGCAGTACTTC.

This chain connects TRBV2 to TRBJ2-1, with 12 bases that match TRBD2. The CDR3 consists of 16 residues. V lost 6 bases, J lost 6 bases, and 9 bases stayed unmatched. Germline loops: CDR1 SNHLY, CDR2 FYNNEI. The CDR3 region is CASSPPGLAGGNEQFF. The CDR3 DNA sequence: TGTGCCAGCAGCCCACCGGGACTAGCGGGCGGCAATGAGCAGTTCTTC.

This rearrangement joins TRBV6-5 to TRBJ1-2, with 10 positions matching TRBD1. The CDR3 covers 11 residues. CDR1 is MNHEY, CDR2 SVGAGI, per germline. J was trimmed by 7 bases and V by 8 bases; bases with no gene match: 1. CDR3 bases: TGTGCCAGCCGGACAGGGGGTGGCTACACCTTC. It is translated as CASRTGGGYTF.

The J gene is TRBJ1-5, the V gene TRBV6-1, with 10 bases aligning to TRBD1. This CDR3 region has 15 residues. Germline CDR1 and CDR2: MNHNS and SASEGT. Losses at the gene ends were 7 bases for V and 7 bases for J; bases not matched to a gene: 10. Here the CDR3 reads CASNRGTGEGQPQHF. CDR3 in DNA: TGTGCCAGCAACCGAGGGACAGGGGAGGGACAGCCCCAGCATTTT.

The chain has TRBV14 and TRBJ2-7, with a possible D match to TRBD2 (5 bases). Germline assignment: CDR1 SGHDN and CDR2 FVKESK. The CDR3 extends over 11 amino acids. V lost 5 bases and J 9 bases, leaving 11 bases between the germline ends. The CDR3 DNA sequence: TGTGCCAGCAGCTTAAGCGGCGGGCAGTACTTC. As protein: CASSLSGGQYF.

This chain uses TRBV9 with TRBJ1-2; D is undetermined. This CDR3 is 14 amino acids long. The V end lost 0 bases, the J end lost 2 bases, and 8 bases lay between the germline ends. The germline CDR1 and CDR2 sequences are SGDLS and YYNGEE. This CDR3 is CASSVVGGNYGYTF. CDR3 DNA sequence: TGTGCCAGCAGCGTAGTTGGAGGGAACTATGGCTACACCTTC. The full variable domain, in which reference TRBV9 and TRBJ1-2 provide the parts outside the CDR3, is DSGVTQTPKHLITATGQRVTLRCSPRSGDLSVYWYQQSLDQGLQFLIQYYNGEERAKGNILERFSAQQFPDLHSELNLSSLELGDSALYFCASSVVGGNYGYTFGSGTRLTVV.

The rearrangement links TRBV6-5 to TRBJ1-1; no firm D call. CDR3 length: 13 residues. V was shortened by 2 bases and J by 4 bases, with 8 bases between the two germline ends. CDR1 MNHEY and CDR2 SVGAGI come from the germline V gene. The CDR3 nucleotides read TGTGCCAGCAGTTACCCCGGGTCCACTGAAGCTTTCTTT. It specifies CASSYPGSTEAFF.

The chain recombines TRBV7-9 with TRBJ1-4, with 8 bases identical to TRBD1. With 3 bases clipped from V and 10 bases from J, the junction kept 10 bases outside the gene matches. CDR3 length equals 15 residues. The germline CDR1 and CDR2 sequences are SEHNR and FQNEAQ (reference sequence). DNA of the CDR3: TGTGCCAGCAGCTTCACGACAGGGGTGTATGGAAAACTGTTTTTT. Its translation: CASSFTTGVYGKLFF.

The chain joins TRBV28 to TRBJ1-5; 8 bases agree with TRBD1. The CDR3 length is 16 residues. Germline values: CDR1 MDHEN, CDR2 SYDVKM. Germline trimming cut 3 bases from V and 6 bases from J; bases unmatched to any gene: 10. The CDR3 DNA reads as TGTGCCAGCAGTTTTACACTGCAGGGGGCAGGTCAGCCCCAGCATTTT. Translation: CASSFTLQGAGQPQHF.

V gene TRBV11-2 combines with J gene TRBJ2-5; 9 bases fit TRBD1. This CDR3 comprises 15 residues. CDR1 and CDR2 from the germline V gene are SGHAT and FQNNGV. V dropped 1 base and J dropped 2; count of bases not matched to a gene: 2. The CDR3 loop reads CASSLVGTGQETQYF. In nucleotides, the CDR3 is TGTGCCAGCAGCTTAGTCGGGACAGGGCAAGAGACCCAGTACTTC.

V is TRBV6-1 and J is TRBJ1-2; 8 bases match TRBD1. Germline-derived CDR1 and CDR2 are MNHNS and SASEGT. Losses at the gene ends were 6 bases for V and 8 bases for J; bases not matched to a gene: 14. The CDR3 extends over 15 amino acids. The CDR3 spells CASRRTGPWKGGYTF. The CDR3 region has the DNA TGTGCCAGCAGAAGGACAGGGCCTTGGAAGGGAGGCTACACCTTC.

This chain uses TRBV10-3 with TRBJ2-2; D is unclear. The CDR3 runs to 14 residues. V gave up 2 bases and J gave up 2 bases, with 6 bases separating them. Germline loops: CDR1 ENHRY, CDR2 SYGVKD. CDR3 sequence: CAISEETNTGELFF. CDR3 nucleotides: TGTGCCATCAGTGAGGAGACAAACACCGGGGAGCTGTTTTTT.

This chain joins TRBV10-2 and TRBJ1-2, with 9 bases that match TRBD1. Germline V gene sequence: CDR1 WSHSY, CDR2 SAAADI. The CDR3 has 15 amino acids. Unmatched junction bases numbered 7, after V lost 4 bases and J lost 4 bases. CDR3 protein: CASSAGQGGTYGYTF. The CDR3 nucleotides read TGCGCCAGCAGTGCGGGACAGGGAGGTACCTATGGCTACACCTTC.

The rearrangement joins TRBV6-1 to TRBJ2-2, with a tentative D call TRBD1 (6 bases). Trimming removed 3 bases from V and 4 bases from J, with 15 bases in between. This CDR3 region has 16 residues. Germline values: CDR1 MNHNS, CDR2 SASEGT. CDR3 nucleotides: TGTGCCAGCAGTGAGACAGGTTGGGGAAGCACCGGGGAGCTGTTTTTT. Amino acid sequence: CASSETGWGSTGELFF.

V gene TRBV18 combines with J gene TRBJ2-2, with D unresolved. Trimming shortened V by 0 bases and J by 5 bases, and 13 bases separated the two germline ends. Germline V CDR1 and CDR2: KGHSH, LQKENI. The CDR3 length is 16 residues. CDR3 region: CASSPPVGRETGELFF. The DNA of the CDR3 is TGTGCCAGCTCACCACCGGTTGGGCGCGAAACCGGGGAGCTGTTTTTT.

This chain uses TRBV5-1 with TRBJ2-1; TRBD1 matches 7 bases. The CDR3 spans 12 residues. Germline lookup yields CDR1 SGHRS and CDR2 YFSETQ. V shed 4 bases and J 7 bases; nucleotides not matched to a gene: 2. CDR3 residues: CASSAQGNEQFF. The CDR3 DNA is TGCGCCAGCAGCGCACAGGGGAATGAGCAGTTCTTC.

This chain uses TRBV5-1 with TRBJ1-1; D is ambiguous. The CDR3 extends over 14 amino acids. Germline CDR1 and CDR2: SGHRS and YFSETQ. Trimming took off 5 bases at V and 6 bases at J, with 17 bases between the two ends. This CDR3 reads CASSPNVGSSEAFF. In nucleotides, the CDR3 is TGCGCCAGCAGTCCGAATGTTGGGAGTTCTGAAGCTTTCTTT.